The source of this T cell receptor beta chain is a study of OX40 agonist ivuxolimab in advanced cancers. Study-wide context: Under the entry rules, prior anti-PD-1, anti-PD-L1 or anti-CTLA-4 therapy was allowed, and about 38% had some.

Sampling times: baseline, cycle 4 day 1, cycle 7 day 1. Sequencing used immunoSEQ multiplex PCR; TCRdb keeps in-frame clones, though not all of them. The table lists 50,000 to 85,000 clones, 75% to 90% of them singletons. V lost 2 bases, J lost 3 bases, and 5 bases stayed unmatched. Germline-derived CDR1 and CDR2 are KGHSH and LQKENI. The CDR3 covers 16 residues. Sequenced here: CD4+ or CD8+ T cells sorted from blood, sampled in a trial of the OX40 agonist ivuxolimab. The chain is built from TRBV18 and TRBJ2-3, with 10 bases identical to TRBD1. This TCR was recovered from an adult with an advanced solid tumor such as melanoma, head and neck, liver or kidney cancer. The CDR3 loop is CASSPFGQGGTDTQYF. The CDR3 DNA sequence: TGTGCCAGCTCACCATTTGGACAGGGGGGGACAGATACGCAGTATTTT.